This T cell receptor (beta chain) is from a study of blood T cell repertoires in COVID-19 (dated by TCRdb to the early 2020s). Regarding the research as a whole: Samples covering the acute and convalescent phases of COVID-19 were provided by collaborators in the United States, Italy and Spain. The prospective study material was composed of cDNA or gDNA derived from T cells, B-cell-depleted T cells, or PBMCs. Deeply sampled blood TCRbeta repertoires from subjects exposed to, actively infected with, or recovered from COVID-19 were included in the dataset. The repertoires were released in a freely available public database meant as a resource for research on the immune response to SARS-CoV-2. The samples were drawn from the first 160 participants of the ongoing ImmuneRACE study and from 1,254 subjects provided by 6 global collaborators. Sample metadata almost always included a de-identified subject ID, COVID-19 status, age in years and sex. Where available, HLA class I and class II types were obtained from metadata supplied by the sample provider rather than from assay-based typing. The research as a whole found: The amount of clinical and demographic metadata varied by source and participant and was provided uncurated.

Participants in the prospective study were aged roughly 18 to 90 years, lived in some 24 United States geographic areas, and enrolled through a virtual design. To assign participants to cohorts, the prospective study relied on clinical history that participants themselves reported in a screening survey and a study questionnaire. Exposed participants had been in contact, within 2 weeks of entering the study, with a person who had a PCR-confirmed or clinician-diagnosed case of COVID-19. Mobile phlebotomists in the prospective study collected whole blood, serum and a nasopharyngeal or oropharyngeal swab from every participant. Participants in the prospective study had the option to provide additional blood draws and questionnaires over an approximately 2-month period. Before DNA extraction, prospective study blood samples were shipped either frozen or at room temperature. This clone was detected only a few times. Its antigen is unknown. No much larger clone exists at a distance of one base, and base qualities are not known.

Counted from cysteine to phenylalanine, this CDR3 has 15 amino acids. The retained sequence is limited to the CDR3, 45 bases, with the frame set at the first base. The immunoSEQ Assay, a bias-controlled multiplex PCR, was used to amplify TCRbeta CDR3 regions from genomic DNA. Per the original workflow: Within the assay, amplification of reference gene primers was used to estimate how many nucleated cells each sample contained. To quantify the absolute abundance of each unique TCRbeta CDR3 rearrangement, sequence reads were collapsed and filtered. For each sample, productive Simpson clonality was calculated as the square root of Simpson's diversity index over productive rearrangements. Here the immuneACCESS table is served through TCRdb, limited to in-frame sequences with V and J called. Missing clones are a known gap in these copies; in checked studies unresolved V genes cover under half, and the rest lacks a known reason. The V and J calls and the clone size are those of that table, but D and trimming were determined from the DNA. The sample table contains 200,000 or so clones; only one count was recorded for about 90% of them. The ten largest make up over 3.5% of the sample.

This receptor was obtained from a woman aged 30 to 39 who had been exposed to COVID-19. Here the chain combines TRBV21-1 and TRBJ1-5; TRBD1, the table's D call, lacks a check against the DNA. TRBV21-1 is a listed pseudogene. Sequences were obtained from PBMCs or T cells enriched from blood (not recorded which). The DNA reads TGTGCCAGCAGCAAAGCGAAAGGGGGTAAACAGCCCCAGCATTTT. This codes for CASSKAKGGKQPQHF.